These 21 T cell receptor beta chains originate from one sample sequenced in a study of human T cells and chemical hapten exposure (dated by TCRdb to the early 2020s). The method was RACE. This sample was sequenced with a NextSeq 500. The raw public data were reprocessed by TCRdb itself: fastp quality trimming at Q25, MiXCR clonotype calling, in-frame beta chains only. When rows share a CDR3 protein, they turn into one entry using the most common DNA and genes. The sample has 300,000 to 400,000 distinct CDR3 sequences on record, 6% to 8.5% of them singletons. The ten largest clones capture less than 10% of the sample. What the time point label conveys for this sample: patch test 1, 2 weeks after DPC sensitization. The treatment or condition label here, explained by the study, means: therapeutic diphenylcyclopropenone sensitization with weekly scalp DPC. Source: whole blood, taken in connection with sensitization to the hapten diphenylcyclopropenone (DPC). These TCRs come from a woman aged 18-35 years with alopecia areata. Some clones in this sample may be carry-over from other donors' samples.

This clonotype was counted between two and nine times. This chain joins TRBV20-1 and TRBJ2-3; D may be TRBD1 or TRBD2 (5 bases each). CDR3 length equals 15 residues. The V gene lost 6 bases and the J gene lost 2 bases, with 18 bases spanning the gap. The V gene's germline CDR1 is DFQATT and CDR2 SNEGSKA (reference sequence). In DNA, the CDR3 is TGCAGTGCCGAACCGCTGGGGGATTCCACAGATACGCAGTATTTT. As protein: CSAEPLGDSTDTQYF.

J is TRBJ1-1 and V is TRBV9; TRBD1 is a possible D gene (5 bases). The CDR3 is made up of 15 amino acids. V gave up 3 bases and J gave up 0 bases, with 12 bases separating them. Germline V gene lookup returns CDR1 SGDLS and CDR2 YYNGEE. CDR3 nucleotides: TGTGCCAGCAGCGGGGACGCCGTTTTGAACACTGAAGCTTTCTTT. Amino acids: CASSGDAVLNTEAFF.

A few counts support this clonotype. This rearrangement joins TRBV6-5 to TRBJ2-7, with TRBD1 matching 7 bases. In germline, CDR1 is MNHEY, CDR2 SVGAGI. V dropped 7 bases and J dropped 5; count of bases not matched to a gene: 17. The CDR3 contains 16 residues. For the CDR3, the DNA is TGTGCCAGCACTCAAGGGTTGGCCAGGGGGTTTAACGAGCAGTACTTC. It specifies CASTQGLARGFNEQYF.

This clonotype was counted between two and nine times. The rearrangement joins TRBV20-1 to TRBJ1-2, with D unresolved. In germline, CDR1 is DFQATT, CDR2 SNEGSKA (reference sequence). The CDR3 loop spans 13 amino acids. V was cut by 4 bases and J by 2 bases, with 11 bases left in between. CDR3 residues: CSAIETANYGYTF. CDR3 in DNA: TGCAGTGCTATCGAAACGGCGAACTATGGCTACACCTTC.

The V call is TRBV20-1, the J call TRBJ2-7, with no clear D. Deletions cut 5 bases from V and 3 bases from J, with 5 bases between. Per germline, CDR1 DFQATT and CDR2 SNEGSKA (reference sequence). The CDR3 is made up of 10 amino acids. This CDR3 is CSALGYEQYF. The CDR3, as DNA: TGCAGTGCTCTGGGCTACGAGCAGTACTTC.

This clonotype was seen repeatedly, ten times or more. The genes are TRBV12-3 or TRBV12-4 and TRBJ1-5; weak D call: TRBD1 (6 bases). Deletions cut 3 bases from V and 1 base from J, with 10 bases between. This CDR3 is 15 amino acids long. The DNA for the CDR3 is TGTGCCAGCAGTTTCGGGGGCGCGAGCAATCAGCCCCAGCATTTT. Amino acids: CASSFGGASNQPQHF.

This clonotype was counted a few times. The chain uses TRBV2 and TRBJ1-6; 7 bases line up with TRBD1. This CDR3 comprises 17 residues. V shed 8 bases, J shed 7 bases, and the junction held 17 bases outside the gene matches. CDR1 SNHLY and CDR2 FYNNEI come from the germline V gene. Written as DNA, the CDR3 is TGTGCCAGCGGGGTAGGACCTAAGACAGGGAAAAATTCACCCCTCCACTTT. Protein sequence: CASGVGPKTGKNSPLHF.

This clonotype was counted ten times or more. The chain employs TRBV20-1 and TRBJ2-4; 8 bases are a match to TRBD1. CDR1 is DFQATT and CDR2 is SNEGSKA in the germline V gene (reference sequence). There are 14 residues in the CDR3. The junction had 6 bases not matched to a gene; V was cut back by 3 bases and J by 5 bases. This chain's CDR3 is CSASIDRGENIQYF. CDR3 DNA sequence: TGCAGTGCTAGTATCGACAGGGGTGAAAACATTCAGTACTTC.

V gene TRBV10-3 combines with J gene TRBJ2-2; D is possibly TRBD1 or TRBD2 (5 bases each). Germline assignment: CDR1 ENHRY and CDR2 SYGVKD. Between the trimmed V and J ends, which lost 3 bases and 1 base, there was a span of 9 bases. CDR3 length: 15 amino acids. CDR3 residues: CAISDGGGNTGELFF. CDR3 in DNA: TGTGCCATCAGTGACGGTGGGGGGAACACCGGGGAGCTGTTTTTT.

This clonotype was seen only a few times. This rearrangement joins TRBV20-1 to TRBJ1-5, with D tentatively TRBD1 (6 bases). V was shortened by 6 bases and J by 6 bases, with 12 bases between the two germline ends. There are 12 residues in the CDR3. Germline V lookup: CDR1 DFQATT, CDR2 SNEGSKA (reference sequence). The CDR3 reads CSATDRTQPQHF. DNA of the CDR3: TGCAGTGCCACCGACAGGACTCAGCCCCAGCATTTT.

The table lists this clonotype with many counts. The genes are TRBV4-1 and TRBJ1-6; tentatively, D is TRBD1 (6 bases). Germline V lookup: CDR1 MGHRA, CDR2 YSYEKL. V was shortened by 3 bases and J by 3 bases, with 12 bases between the two germline ends. This CDR3 region has 16 residues. As DNA, the CDR3 is TGCGCCAGCAGCCATATAGGACAGCACTATAATTCACCCCTCCACTTT. Translating it yields CASSHIGQHYNSPLHF.

This clonotype has more than one count but fewer than ten. The chain combines TRBV9 with TRBJ1-1; 8 nucleotides agree with TRBD1. Trimming took 4 bases from V and 4 from J; bases not matched to a gene: 6. Germline assignment: CDR1 SGDLS and CDR2 YYNGEE. The CDR3 runs 14 residues. The CDR3 here is CASSPGGAGTEAFF. The DNA for the CDR3 is TGTGCCAGCAGCCCAGGGGGCGCAGGCACTGAAGCTTTCTTT.

This clonotype was seen many times. The V gene is TRBV20-1, the J gene TRBJ1-6; perhaps TRBD1 as D (5 bases). CDR1 is DFQATT, CDR2 SNEGSKA, per germline (reference sequence). The V and J ends lost 5 bases and 11 bases respectively, with 13 bases between them. This CDR3 comprises 12 residues. This CDR3 reads CSAGQSGAPLHF. The CDR3, as DNA: TGCAGTGCTGGACAATCGGGGGCACCCCTCCACTTT.

This clonotype was observed a handful of times. The chain employs TRBV12-3 or TRBV12-4 and TRBJ1-5; perhaps TRBD1 as D (5 bases). The CDR3 is 15 amino acids. V was trimmed by 6 bases and J by 9 bases, leaving 21 bases between them. The CDR3 loop is CASSRGGVVPLPQHF. The CDR3 DNA sequence: TGTGCCAGCAGCCGTGGGGGAGTAGTACCGTTGCCCCAGCATTTT.

The chain joins TRBV7-6 to TRBJ1-6, with D hard to call. Germline-derived CDR1 and CDR2 are SGHVS and FNYEAQ. Trimming removed 8 bases at V and 7 bases at J, with 21 bases between. The CDR3 contains 16 residues. CDR3: CASSLTAGSLNSPLHF. DNA for the CDR3: TGTGCCAGCTCTCTAACCGCAGGCAGTCTAAATTCACCCCTCCACTTT.

This clonotype was picked up many times. This sequence joins TRBV7-2 and TRBJ2-3; no clear D gene. Germline CDR1 is SGHTA and CDR2 is FQGNSA. The ends were cut back, 0 bases at V and 2 bases at J, with 9 bases in the middle. This CDR3 region has 15 residues. The CDR3 bases are TGTGCCAGCAGCTTAGCGCGAACCGTCACAGATACGCAGTATTTT. Translating gives CASSLARTVTDTQYF.

This clonotype was seen repeatedly, ten times or more. This rearrangement joins TRBV20-1 to TRBJ1-2, with 8 bases identical to TRBD1. Germline trimming cut 5 bases from V and 8 bases from J; bases unmatched to any gene: 7. The CDR3 loop spans 12 amino acids. Germline values: CDR1 DFQATT, CDR2 SNEGSKA (reference sequence). CDR3 DNA: TGCAGTGCTGAGACAGGGGAGGACGGCTACACCTTC. Translating it yields CSAETGEDGYTF.

This clonotype has only a few counts. J is TRBJ1-5 and V is TRBV2; TRBD1 aligns across 7 bases. The CDR3 totals 16 residues. J gave up 3 bases and V 2 bases, and 7 bases lay outside the gene matches. Germline CDR1 SNHLY, CDR2 FYNNEI. Written as DNA, the CDR3 is TGTGCCAGCAGTGAACTGCAAGGGGGCTCCAATCAGCCCCAGCATTTT. The encoded protein is CASSELQGGSNQPQHF.

The gene calls are TRBV6-2 or TRBV6-3 and TRBJ2-7; D is undetermined. V was pared by 5 bases and J by 3 bases, with 8 bases between. The CDR3 spans 12 residues. The germline V gene encodes CDR1 MNHEY and CDR2 SVGEGT. The CDR3 nucleotides read TGTGCCAGCAGTAGGCAGTTCTACGAGCAGTACTTC. This encodes CASSRQFYEQYF.

This chain uses TRBV12-3 or TRBV12-4 with TRBJ2-3, with D possibly matching TRBD2 (6 bases). This CDR3 spans 14 amino acids. V lost 6 bases and J 9 bases, leaving 19 bases between the germline ends. CDR3 amino acids: CASSPRTPAGTQYF. The DNA for the CDR3 is TGTGCCAGCAGCCCCCGGACACCCGCGGGGACGCAGTATTTT.

This clonotype was recorded a few times. This chain uses TRBV6-6 with TRBJ2-1; 10 bases line up with TRBD2. The CDR3 loop spans 14 amino acids. The V and J ends lost 6 bases and 9 bases, in that order; junction bases with no gene match: 8. CDR1 and CDR2 (germline): MNHNY, SVGAGI (reference sequence). The CDR3 coding sequence is TGTGCCAGCAGACCCCAGCGGGGGGGTGGTGAGCAGTTCTTC. This sequence encodes CASRPQRGGGEQFF.